This T cell receptor beta chain was sequenced during a study of shared clonotypes between healthy human individuals. Overall study context: Ranging from 18 to 49 in age, donors were a couple of women and a few men.

CDR1 is MDHEN, CDR2 SYDVKM, per germline. The CDR3 is made up of 12 amino acids. V lost 6 bases, J lost 3 bases, and 7 bases lay in between. In the original analysis: Filtering differed since immunoSEQ provided only junctions, with no quality scores. Sequenced by immunoSEQ multiplex PCR; TCRdb stores in-frame clones only, minus some. From that table come the V and J calls and clone size; the DNA was used to work out D and trimming. This sample has about 980,000 clones; 76% occur once, and the top ten carry approximately 1.5%. The chain couples TRBV28 to TRBJ2-3; no reliable D call. The clonotype comes from a man aged 18 to 29 in good health. Specimen: memory CD4+ T cells sorted from blood. Subset meaning: CD45RA-negative fraction. The CDR3 loop reads CASRPQTDTQYF. CDR3 nucleotides: TGTGCCAGCAGGCCTCAAACAGATACGCAGTATTTT. Filled out from reference TRBV28 and TRBJ2-3, the complete variable domain reads DVKVTQSSRYLVKRTGEKVFLECVQDMDHENMFWYRQDPGLGLRLIYFSYDVKMKEKGDIPEGYSVSREKKERFSLILESASTNQTSMYLCASRPQTDTQYFGPGTRLTVL.